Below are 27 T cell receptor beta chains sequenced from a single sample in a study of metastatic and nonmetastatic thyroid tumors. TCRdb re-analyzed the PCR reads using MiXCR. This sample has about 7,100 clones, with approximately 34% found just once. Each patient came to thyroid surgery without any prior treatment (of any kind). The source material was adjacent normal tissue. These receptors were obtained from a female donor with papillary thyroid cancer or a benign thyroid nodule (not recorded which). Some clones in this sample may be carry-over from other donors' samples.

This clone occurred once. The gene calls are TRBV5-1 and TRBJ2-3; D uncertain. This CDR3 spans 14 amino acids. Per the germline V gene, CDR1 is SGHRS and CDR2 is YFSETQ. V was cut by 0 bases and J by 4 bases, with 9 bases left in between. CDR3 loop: CASSLVNSPDTQYF. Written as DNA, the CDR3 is TGCGCCAGCAGCTTGGTTAACTCCCCAGATACGCAGTATTTT.

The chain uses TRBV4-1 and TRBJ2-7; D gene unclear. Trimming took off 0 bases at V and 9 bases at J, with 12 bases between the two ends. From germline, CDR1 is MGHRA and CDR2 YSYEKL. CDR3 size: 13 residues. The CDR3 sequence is CASSQEVGQVQYF. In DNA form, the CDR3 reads TGCGCCAGCAGCCAAGAGGTAGGGCAGGTGCAGTACTTC.

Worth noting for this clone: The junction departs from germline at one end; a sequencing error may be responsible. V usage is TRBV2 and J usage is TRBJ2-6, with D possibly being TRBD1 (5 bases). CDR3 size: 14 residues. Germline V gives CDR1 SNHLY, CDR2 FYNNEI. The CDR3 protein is CASKEISGANVLSF. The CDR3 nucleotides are TGTGCCAGCAAAGAGATATCTGGGGCCAACGTCTTGAGTTTC.

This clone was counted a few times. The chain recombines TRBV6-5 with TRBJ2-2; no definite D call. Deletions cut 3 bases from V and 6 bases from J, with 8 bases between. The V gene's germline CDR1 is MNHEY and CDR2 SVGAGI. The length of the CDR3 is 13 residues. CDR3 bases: TGTGCCAGCAGTTATTTATGGGCCGGGGAGCTGTTTTTT. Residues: CASSYLWAGELFF.

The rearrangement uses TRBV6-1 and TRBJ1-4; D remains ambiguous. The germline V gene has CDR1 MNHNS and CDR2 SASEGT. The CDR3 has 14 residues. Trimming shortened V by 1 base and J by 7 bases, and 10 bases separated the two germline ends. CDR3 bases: TGTGCCAGCAGTGAAGACCCTGAGGGTGAAAAACTGTTTTTT. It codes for CASSEDPEGEKLFF.

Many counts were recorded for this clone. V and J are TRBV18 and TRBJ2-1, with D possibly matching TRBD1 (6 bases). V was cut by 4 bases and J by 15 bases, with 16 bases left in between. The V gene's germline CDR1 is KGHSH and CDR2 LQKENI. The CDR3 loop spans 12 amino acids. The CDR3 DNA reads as TGTGCCAGCTCACGTGATCAGGGGCCGAGGTTCTTC. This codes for CASSRDQGPRFF.

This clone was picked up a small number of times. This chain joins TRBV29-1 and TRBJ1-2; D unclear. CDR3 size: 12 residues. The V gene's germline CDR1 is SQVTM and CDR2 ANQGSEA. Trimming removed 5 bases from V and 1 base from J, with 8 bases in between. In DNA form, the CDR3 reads TGCAGCGTTAGGATGGGTAACTATGGCTACACCTTC. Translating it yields CSVRMGNYGYTF.

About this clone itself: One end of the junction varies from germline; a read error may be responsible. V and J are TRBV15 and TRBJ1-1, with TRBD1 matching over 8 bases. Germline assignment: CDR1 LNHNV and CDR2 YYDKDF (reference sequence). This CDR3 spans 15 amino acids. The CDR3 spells CATIKENRGITQAFF. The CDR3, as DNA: TGTGCCACCATCAAAGAAAACAGGGGGATCACTCAAGCTTTCTTT.

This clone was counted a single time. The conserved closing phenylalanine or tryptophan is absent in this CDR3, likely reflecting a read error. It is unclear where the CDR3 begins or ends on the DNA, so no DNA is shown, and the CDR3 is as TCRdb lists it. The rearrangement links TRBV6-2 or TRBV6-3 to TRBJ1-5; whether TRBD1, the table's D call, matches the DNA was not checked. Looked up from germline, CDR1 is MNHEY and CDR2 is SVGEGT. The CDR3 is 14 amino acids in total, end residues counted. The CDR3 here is CASSSGKGWQPQPL.

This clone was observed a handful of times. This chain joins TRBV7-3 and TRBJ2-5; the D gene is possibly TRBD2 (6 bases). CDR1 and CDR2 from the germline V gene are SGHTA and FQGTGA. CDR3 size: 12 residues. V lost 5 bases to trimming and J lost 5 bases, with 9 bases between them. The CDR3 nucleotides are TGTGCCAGCAGCCCGGAGGGCGAGACCCAGTACTTC. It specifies CASSPEGETQYF. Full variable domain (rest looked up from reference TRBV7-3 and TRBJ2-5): GAGVSQTPSNKVTEKGKYVELRCDPISGHTALYWYRQSLGQGPEFLIYFQGTGAADDSGLPNDRFFAVRPEGSVSTLKIQRTERGDSAVYLCASSPEGETQYFGPGTRLLVL.

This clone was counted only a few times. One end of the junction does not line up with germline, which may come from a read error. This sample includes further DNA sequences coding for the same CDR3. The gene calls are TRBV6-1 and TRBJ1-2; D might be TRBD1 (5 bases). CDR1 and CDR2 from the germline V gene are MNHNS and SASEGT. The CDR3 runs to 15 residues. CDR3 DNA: TGTGCCAGCAGCCGAGAGAGGAGCCAGGGCTATGGCTACACATTC. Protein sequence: CASSRERSQGYGYTF.

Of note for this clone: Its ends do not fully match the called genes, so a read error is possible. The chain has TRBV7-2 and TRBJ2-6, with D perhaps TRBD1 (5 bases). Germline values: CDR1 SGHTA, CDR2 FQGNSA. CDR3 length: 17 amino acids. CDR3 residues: CASSLAGTTSGAKVMTF. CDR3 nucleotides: TGCGCCAGCAGCTTAGCCGGTACTACCTCTGGGGCCAAAGTCATGACTTTC.

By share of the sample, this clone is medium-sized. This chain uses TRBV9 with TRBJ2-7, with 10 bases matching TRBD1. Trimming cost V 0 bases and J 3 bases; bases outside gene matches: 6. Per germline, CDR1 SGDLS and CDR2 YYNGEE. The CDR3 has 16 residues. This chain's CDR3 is CASSVGSGTGDYEQYF. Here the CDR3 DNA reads TGTGCCAGCAGCGTAGGGTCCGGGACAGGGGACTACGAGCAGTACTTC.

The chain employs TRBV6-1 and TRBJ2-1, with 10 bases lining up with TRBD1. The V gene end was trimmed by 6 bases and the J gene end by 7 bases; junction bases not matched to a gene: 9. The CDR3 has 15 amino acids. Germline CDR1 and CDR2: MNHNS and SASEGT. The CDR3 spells CASSRDRGMDNEQFF. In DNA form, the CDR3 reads TGTGCCAGCAGCCGGGACAGGGGCATGGATAATGAGCAGTTCTTC.

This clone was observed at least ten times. The CDR3 loop is CASTRTSGLGRETQYF. CDR3 coding DNA: TGTGCCAGCACCCGGACTAGCGGCTTAGGGAGGGAGACCCAGTACTTC. The chain recombines TRBV7-6 with TRBJ2-5; 10 bases are shared with TRBD2. V lost 7 bases to trimming and J lost 5 bases; unmatched junction nucleotides: 13. CDR1 and CDR2 from the germline V gene are SGHVS and FNYEAQ. The CDR3 spans 16 residues. The full variable domain, in which reference TRBV7-6 and TRBJ2-5 provide the parts outside the CDR3, is GAGVSQSPRYKVTKRGQDVALRCDPISGHVSLYWYRQALGQGPEFLTYFNYEAQQDKSGLPNDRFSAERPEGSISTLTIQRTEQRDSAMYRCASTRTSGLGRETQYFGPGTRLLVL.

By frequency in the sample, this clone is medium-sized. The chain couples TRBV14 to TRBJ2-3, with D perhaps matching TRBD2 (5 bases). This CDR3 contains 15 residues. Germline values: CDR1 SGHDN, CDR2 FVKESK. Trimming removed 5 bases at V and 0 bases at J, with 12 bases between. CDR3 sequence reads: CASSLTTTSTDTQYF. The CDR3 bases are TGTGCCAGCAGCTTGACTACCACTAGCACAGATACGCAGTATTTT.

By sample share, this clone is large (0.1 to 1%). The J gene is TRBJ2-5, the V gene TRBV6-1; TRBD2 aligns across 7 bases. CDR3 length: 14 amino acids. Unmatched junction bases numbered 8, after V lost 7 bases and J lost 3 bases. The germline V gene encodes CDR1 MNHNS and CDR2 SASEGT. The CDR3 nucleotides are TGTGCCAGCAAAGGGAGGGACGGAAAAGAGACCCAGTACTTC. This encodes CASKGRDGKETQYF.

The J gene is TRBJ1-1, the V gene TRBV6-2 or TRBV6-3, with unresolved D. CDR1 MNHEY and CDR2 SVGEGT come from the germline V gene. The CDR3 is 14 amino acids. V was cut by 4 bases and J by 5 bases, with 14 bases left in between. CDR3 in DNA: TGTGCCAGCAGTTTATCTGGGAGTGGGACTGAAGCTTTCTTT. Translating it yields CASSLSGSGTEAFF.

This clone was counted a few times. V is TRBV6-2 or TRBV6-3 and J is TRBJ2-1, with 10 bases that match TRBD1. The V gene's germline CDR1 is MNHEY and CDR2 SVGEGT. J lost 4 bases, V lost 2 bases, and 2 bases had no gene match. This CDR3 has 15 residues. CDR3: CASSYGQGEYNEQFF. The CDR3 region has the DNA TGTGCCAGCAGTTACGGACAGGGGGAATACAATGAGCAGTTCTTC.

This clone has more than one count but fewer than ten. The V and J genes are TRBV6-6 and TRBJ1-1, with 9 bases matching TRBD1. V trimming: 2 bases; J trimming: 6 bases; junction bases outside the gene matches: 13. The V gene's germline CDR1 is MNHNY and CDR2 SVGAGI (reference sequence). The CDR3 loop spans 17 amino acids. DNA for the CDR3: TGTGCCAGCAGTTACACCCTTCATGGACAGGGGTTTGCTGAAGCTTTCTTT. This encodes CASSYTLHGQGFAEAFF.

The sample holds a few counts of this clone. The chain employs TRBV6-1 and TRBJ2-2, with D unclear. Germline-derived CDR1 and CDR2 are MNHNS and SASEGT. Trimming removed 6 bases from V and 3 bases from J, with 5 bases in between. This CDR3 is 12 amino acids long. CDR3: CASRRYTGELFF. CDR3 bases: TGTGCCAGCAGGAGATACACCGGGGAGCTGTTTTTT.

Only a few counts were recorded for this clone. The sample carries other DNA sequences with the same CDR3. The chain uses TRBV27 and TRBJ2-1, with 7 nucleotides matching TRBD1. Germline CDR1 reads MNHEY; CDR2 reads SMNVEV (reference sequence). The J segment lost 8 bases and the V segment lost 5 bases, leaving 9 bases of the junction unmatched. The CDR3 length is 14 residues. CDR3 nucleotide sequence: TGTGCCAGCAGTCGGACAGGTGGGAATTATGAGCAGTTCTTC. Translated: CASSRTGGNYEQFF.

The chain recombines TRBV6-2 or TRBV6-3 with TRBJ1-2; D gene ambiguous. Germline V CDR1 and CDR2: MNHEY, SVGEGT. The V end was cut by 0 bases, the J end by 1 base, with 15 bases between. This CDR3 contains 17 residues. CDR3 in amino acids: CASSYSSWRDFNYGYTF. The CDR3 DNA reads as TGTGCCAGCAGTTACTCGTCCTGGAGGGATTTTAACTATGGCTACACCTTC.

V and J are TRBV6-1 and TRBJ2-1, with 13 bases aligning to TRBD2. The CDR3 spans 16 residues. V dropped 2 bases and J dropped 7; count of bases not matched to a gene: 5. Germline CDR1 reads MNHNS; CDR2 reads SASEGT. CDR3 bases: TGTGCCAGCAGTGAACGACTAGCGGGGGGAGTGAATGAGCAGTTCTTC. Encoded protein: CASSERLAGGVNEQFF.

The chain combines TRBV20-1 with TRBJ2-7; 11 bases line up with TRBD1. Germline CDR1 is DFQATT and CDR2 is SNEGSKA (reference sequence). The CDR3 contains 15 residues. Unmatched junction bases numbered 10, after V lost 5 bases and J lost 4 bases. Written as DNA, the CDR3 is TGCAGTGCTGAATCCCGGGACAGGGGGAAGTACGAGCAGTACTTC. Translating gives CSAESRDRGKYEQYF.

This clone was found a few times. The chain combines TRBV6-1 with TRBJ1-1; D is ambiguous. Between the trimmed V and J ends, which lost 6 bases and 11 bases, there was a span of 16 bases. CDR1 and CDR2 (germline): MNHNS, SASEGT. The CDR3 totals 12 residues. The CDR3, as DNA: TGTGCCAGCAGGGGTGACCAGTTTTCGGCTTTCTTT. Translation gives CASRGDQFSAFF.

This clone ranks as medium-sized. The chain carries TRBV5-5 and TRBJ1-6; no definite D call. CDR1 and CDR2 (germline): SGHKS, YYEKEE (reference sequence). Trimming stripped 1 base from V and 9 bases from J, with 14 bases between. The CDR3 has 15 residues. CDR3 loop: CASSLYSTEISPLHF. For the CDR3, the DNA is TGTGCCAGCAGCTTGTATAGCACGGAGATTTCACCCCTCCACTTT.